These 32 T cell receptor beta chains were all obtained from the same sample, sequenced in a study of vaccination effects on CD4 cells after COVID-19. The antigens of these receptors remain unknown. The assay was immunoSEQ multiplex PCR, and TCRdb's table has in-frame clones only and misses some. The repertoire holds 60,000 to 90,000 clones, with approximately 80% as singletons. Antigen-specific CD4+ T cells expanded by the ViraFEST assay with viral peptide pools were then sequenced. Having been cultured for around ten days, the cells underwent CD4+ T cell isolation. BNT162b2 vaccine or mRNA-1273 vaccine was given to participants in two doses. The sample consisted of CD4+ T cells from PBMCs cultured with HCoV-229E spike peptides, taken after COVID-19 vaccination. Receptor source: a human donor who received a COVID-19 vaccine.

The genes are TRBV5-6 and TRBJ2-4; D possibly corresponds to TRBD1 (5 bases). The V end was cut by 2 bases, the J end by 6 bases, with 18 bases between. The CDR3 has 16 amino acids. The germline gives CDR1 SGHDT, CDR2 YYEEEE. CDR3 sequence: CASSLNTGFGTNIQYF. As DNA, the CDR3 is TGTGCCAGCAGCTTAAACACAGGCTTTGGTACAAACATTCAGTACTTC.

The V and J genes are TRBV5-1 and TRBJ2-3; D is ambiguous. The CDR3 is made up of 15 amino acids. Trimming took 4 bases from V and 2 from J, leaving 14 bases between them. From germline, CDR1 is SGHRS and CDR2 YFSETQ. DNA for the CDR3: TGCGCCAGCAGCCCTGAAGGACCGGTCACAGATACGCAGTATTTT. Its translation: CASSPEGPVTDTQYF.

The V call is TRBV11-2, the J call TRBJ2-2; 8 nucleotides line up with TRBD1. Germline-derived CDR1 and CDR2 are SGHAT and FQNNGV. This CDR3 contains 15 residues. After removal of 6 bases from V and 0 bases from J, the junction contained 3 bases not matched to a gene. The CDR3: CASSRQGSNTGELFF. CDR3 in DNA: TGTGCCAGCAGTCGACAGGGGTCGAACACCGGGGAGCTGTTTTTT.

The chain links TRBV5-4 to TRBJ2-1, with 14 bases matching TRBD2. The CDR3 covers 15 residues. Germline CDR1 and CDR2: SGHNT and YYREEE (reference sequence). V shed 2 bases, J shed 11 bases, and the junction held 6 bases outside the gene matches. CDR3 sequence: CASSFRTSGGFKQFF. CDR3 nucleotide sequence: TGTGCCAGCAGCTTCAGGACTAGCGGGGGGTTTAAGCAGTTCTTC.

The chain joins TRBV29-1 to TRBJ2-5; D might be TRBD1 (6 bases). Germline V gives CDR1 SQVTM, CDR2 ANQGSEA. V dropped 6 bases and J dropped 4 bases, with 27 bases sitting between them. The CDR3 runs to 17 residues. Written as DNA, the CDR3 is TGCAGCGTCAGGGGCTCCTCCCCGGGATGGGGCGTAGAGACCCAGTACTTC. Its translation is CSVRGSSPGWGVETQYF.

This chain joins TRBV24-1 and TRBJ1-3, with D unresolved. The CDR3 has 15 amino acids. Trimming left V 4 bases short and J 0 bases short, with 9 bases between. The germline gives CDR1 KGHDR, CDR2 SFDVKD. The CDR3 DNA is TGTGCCACCAGTGACGCCGGAAACTCTGGAAACACCATATATTTT. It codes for CATSDAGNSGNTIYF.

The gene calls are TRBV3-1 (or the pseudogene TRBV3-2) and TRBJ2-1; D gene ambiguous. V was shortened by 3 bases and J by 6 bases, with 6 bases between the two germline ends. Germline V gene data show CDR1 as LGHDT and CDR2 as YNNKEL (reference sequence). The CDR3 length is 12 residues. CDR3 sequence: CASSHTINEQFF. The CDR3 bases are TGTGCCAGCAGCCACACGATCAATGAGCAGTTCTTC.

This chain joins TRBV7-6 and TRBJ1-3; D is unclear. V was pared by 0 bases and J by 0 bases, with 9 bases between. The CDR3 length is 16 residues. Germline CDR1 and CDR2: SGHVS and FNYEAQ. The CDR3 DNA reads TGTGCCAGCAGCTTAGCGGGAACGGGCTCTGGAAACACCATATATTTT. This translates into CASSLAGTGSGNTIYF.

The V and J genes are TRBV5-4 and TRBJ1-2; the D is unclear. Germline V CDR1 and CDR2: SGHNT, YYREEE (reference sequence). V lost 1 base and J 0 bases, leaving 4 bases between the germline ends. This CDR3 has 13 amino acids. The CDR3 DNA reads TGTGCCAGCAGCTTGTACACTAACTATGGCTACACCTTC. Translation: CASSLYTNYGYTF.

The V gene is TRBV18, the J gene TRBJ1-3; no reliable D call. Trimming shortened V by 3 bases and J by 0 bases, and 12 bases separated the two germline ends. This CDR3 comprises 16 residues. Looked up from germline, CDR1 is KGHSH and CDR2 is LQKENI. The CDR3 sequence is CASSPPSAYSGNTIYF. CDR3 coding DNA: TGTGCCAGCTCACCCCCCAGCGCCTACTCTGGAAACACCATATATTTT.

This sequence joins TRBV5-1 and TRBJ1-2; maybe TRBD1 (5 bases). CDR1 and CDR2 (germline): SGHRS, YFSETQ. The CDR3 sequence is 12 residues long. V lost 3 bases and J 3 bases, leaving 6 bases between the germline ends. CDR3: CASSWDHYGYTF. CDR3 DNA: TGCGCCAGCAGCTGGGACCACTATGGCTACACCTTC.

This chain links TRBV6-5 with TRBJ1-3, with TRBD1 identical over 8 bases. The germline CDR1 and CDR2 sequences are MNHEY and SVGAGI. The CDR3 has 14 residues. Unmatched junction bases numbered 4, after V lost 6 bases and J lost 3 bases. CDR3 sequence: CASSQGADGNTIYF. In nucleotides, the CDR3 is TGTGCCAGCAGCCAGGGGGCAGATGGAAACACCATATATTTT.

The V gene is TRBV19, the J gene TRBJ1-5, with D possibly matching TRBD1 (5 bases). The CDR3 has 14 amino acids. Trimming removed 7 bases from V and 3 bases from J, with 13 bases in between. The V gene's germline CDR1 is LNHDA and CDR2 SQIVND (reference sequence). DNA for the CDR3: TGTGCCAGTACCCTCCGAGGGGTCAATCAGCCCCAGCATTTT. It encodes CASTLRGVNQPQHF.

DNA for the CDR3: TGTGCCAGCAGTTCCACATATGACAATCAGCCCCAGCATTTT. Its translation is CASSSTYDNQPQHF. The V call is TRBV6-2 or TRBV6-3, the J call TRBJ1-5; D uncertain. V lost 4 bases, J lost 3 bases, and 10 bases lay in between. The CDR3 has 14 amino acids. Germline lookup yields CDR1 MNHEY and CDR2 SVGEGT.

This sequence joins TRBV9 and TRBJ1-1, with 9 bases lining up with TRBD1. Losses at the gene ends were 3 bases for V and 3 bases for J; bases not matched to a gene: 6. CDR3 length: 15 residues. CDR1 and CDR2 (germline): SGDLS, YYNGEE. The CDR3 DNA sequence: TGTGCCAGCAGCGCCCCGACAGGGGGGCACACTGAAGCTTTCTTT. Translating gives CASSAPTGGHTEAFF.

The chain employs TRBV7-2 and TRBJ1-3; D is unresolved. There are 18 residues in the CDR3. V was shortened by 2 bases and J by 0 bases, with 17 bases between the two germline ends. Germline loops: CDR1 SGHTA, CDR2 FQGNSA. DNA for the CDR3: TGTGCCAGCAGCTTATTCTACGTAAAGGAGAGCTCTGGAAACACCATATATTTT. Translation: CASSLFYVKESSGNTIYF.

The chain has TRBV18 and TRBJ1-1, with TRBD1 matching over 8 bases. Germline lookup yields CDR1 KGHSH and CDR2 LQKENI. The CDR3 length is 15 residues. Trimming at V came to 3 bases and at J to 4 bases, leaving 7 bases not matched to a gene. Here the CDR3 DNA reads TGTGCCAGCTCACCGGGACAGGAAAAGACCACTGAAGCTTTCTTT. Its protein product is CASSPGQEKTTEAFF.

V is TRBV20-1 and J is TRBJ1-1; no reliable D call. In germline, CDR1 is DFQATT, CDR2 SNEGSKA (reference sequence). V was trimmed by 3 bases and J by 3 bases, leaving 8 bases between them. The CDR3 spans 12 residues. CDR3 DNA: TGCAGTGCTAGTCGAGGAGACACTGAAGCTTTCTTT. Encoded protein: CSASRGDTEAFF.

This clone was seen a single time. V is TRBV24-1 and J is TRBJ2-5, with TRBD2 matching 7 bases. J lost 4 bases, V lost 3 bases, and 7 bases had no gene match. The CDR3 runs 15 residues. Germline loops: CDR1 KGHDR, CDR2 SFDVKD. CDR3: CATSDPGEGGETQYF. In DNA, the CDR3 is TGTGCCACCAGTGATCCTGGGGAGGGAGGAGAGACCCAGTACTTC.

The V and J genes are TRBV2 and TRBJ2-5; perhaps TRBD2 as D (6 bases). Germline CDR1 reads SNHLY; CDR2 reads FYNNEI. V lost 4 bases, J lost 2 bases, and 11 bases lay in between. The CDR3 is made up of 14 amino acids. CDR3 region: CASSAYAGQETQYF. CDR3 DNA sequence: TGTGCCAGCAGTGCCTACGCGGGGCAAGAGACCCAGTACTTC.

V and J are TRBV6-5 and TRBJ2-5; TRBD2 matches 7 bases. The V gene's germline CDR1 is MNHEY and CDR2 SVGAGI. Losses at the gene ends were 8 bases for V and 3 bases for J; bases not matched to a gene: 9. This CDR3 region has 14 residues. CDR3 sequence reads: CASSAGRIKETQYF. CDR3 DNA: TGTGCCAGCTCAGCGGGGAGAATTAAAGAGACCCAGTACTTC.

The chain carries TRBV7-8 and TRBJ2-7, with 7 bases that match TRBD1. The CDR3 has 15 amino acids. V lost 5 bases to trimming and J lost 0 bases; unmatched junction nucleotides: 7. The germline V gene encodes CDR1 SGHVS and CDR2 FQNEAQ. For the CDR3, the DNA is TGTGCCAGCAGCGCGAGACAGGGAACCTCCTACGAGCAGTACGTC. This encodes CASSARQGTSYEQYV.

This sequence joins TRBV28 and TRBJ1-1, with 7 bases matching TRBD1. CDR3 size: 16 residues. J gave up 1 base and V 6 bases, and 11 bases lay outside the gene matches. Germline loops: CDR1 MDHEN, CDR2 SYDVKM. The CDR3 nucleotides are TGTGCCAGCAGGGCCGACAGGGCGAGTGGGAACACTGAAGCTTTCTTT. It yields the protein CASRADRASGNTEAFF.

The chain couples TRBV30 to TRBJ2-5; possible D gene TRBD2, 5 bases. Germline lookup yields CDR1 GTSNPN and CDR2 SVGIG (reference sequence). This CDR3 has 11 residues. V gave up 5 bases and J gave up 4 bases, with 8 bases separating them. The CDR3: CAWVGRETQYF. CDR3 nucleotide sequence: TGTGCCTGGGTGGGGAGAGAGACCCAGTACTTC. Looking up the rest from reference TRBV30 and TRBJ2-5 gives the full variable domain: SQTIHQWPATLVQPVGSPLSLECTVEGTSNPNLYWYRQAAGRGLQLLFYSVGIGQISSEVPQNLSASRPQDRQFILSSKKLLLSDSGFYLCAWVGRETQYFGPGTRLLVL.

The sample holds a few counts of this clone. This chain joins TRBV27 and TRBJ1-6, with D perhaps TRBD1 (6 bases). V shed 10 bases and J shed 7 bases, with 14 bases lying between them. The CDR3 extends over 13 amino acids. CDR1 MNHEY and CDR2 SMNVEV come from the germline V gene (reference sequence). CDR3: CATGGGRNSPLHF. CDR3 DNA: TGTGCCACCGGAGGGGGACGGAATTCACCCCTCCACTTT.

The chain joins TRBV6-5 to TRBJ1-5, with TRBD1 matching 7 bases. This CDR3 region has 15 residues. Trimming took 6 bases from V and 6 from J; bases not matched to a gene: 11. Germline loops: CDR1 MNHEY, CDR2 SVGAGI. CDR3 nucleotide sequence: TGTGCCAGCAGAGAGGGTGGGACAGATAGTCAGCCCCAGCATTTT. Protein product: CASREGGTDSQPQHF.

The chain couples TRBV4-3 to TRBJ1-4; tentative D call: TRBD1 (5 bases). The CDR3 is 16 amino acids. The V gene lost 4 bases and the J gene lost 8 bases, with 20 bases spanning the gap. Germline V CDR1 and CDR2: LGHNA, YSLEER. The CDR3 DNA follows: TGCGCCAGCAGCCGAACTGCAGGCGCCGGGGGGGAAAAACTGTTTTTT. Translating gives CASSRTAGAGGEKLFF.

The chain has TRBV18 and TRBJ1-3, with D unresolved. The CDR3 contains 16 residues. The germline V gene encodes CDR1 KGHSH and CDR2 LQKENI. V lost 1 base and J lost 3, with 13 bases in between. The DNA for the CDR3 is TGTGCCAGCTCACCACTCCCCGAAAGCGGTGGAAACACCATATATTTT. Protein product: CASSPLPESGGNTIYF. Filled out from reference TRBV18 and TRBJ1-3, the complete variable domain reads NAGVMQNPRHLVRRRGQEARLRCSPMKGHSHVYWYRQLPEEGLKFMVYLQKENIIDESGMPKERFSAEFPKEGPSILRIQQVVRGDSAAYFCASSPLPESGGNTIYFGEGSWLTVV.

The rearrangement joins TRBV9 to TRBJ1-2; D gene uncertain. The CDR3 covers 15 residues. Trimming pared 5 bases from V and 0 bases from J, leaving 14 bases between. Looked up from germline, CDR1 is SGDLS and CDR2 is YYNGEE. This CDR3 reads CASSREVTANYGYTF. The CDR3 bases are TGTGCCAGCAGTCGCGAGGTCACCGCTAACTATGGCTACACCTTC. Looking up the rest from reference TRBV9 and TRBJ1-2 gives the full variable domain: DSGVTQTPKHLITATGQRVTLRCSPRSGDLSVYWYQQSLDQGLQFLIQYYNGEERAKGNILERFSAQQFPDLHSELNLSSLELGDSALYFCASSREVTANYGYTFGSGTRLTVV.

CDR3 region: CASSPCPPPYEQYV. As DNA, the CDR3 is TGTGCCAGCAGTCCGTGCCCCCCTCCCTACGAGCAGTACGTC. V usage is TRBV5-4 and J usage is TRBJ2-7; D remains unclear. Trimming cost V 5 bases and J 2 bases, with 14 bases left between them. The CDR3 is made up of 14 amino acids. From germline, CDR1 is SGHNT and CDR2 YYREEE (reference sequence).

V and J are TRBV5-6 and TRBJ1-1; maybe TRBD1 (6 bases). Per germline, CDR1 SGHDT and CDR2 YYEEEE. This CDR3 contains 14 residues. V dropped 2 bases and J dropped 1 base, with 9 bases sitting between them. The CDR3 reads CASSLRTENTEAFF. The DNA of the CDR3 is TGTGCCAGCAGCTTAAGGACAGAGAACACTGAAGCTTTCTTT.

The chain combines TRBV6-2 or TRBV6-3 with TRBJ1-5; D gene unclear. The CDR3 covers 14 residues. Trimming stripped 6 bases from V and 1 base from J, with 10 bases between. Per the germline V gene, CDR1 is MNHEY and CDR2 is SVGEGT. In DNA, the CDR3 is TGTGCCAGCAGCCCCTTTTACAGCAATCAGCCCCAGCATTTT. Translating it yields CASSPFYSNQPQHF.